This T cell receptor (beta chain) appears in the sequencing data of a study of regulatory T cells in long-lasting Graves disease. Study observations and caveats: Relative to newly diagnosed Graves' patients, persistent ones had lower TCR diversity.

Arm-PCR of CDR3 regions and iRepertoire HTBI primers were the basis on which TCR beta libraries were built. MiXCR, run by TCRdb on the multiplex PCR reads, gives a single entry per CDR3 protein. The sample yields 530,000 or so distinct CDR3 sequences, 15% to 20% seen once. Noted time point: newly diagnosed GD, antithyroid drugs for less than 3 months. PBMCs provided the RNA from which the TCR library was made. Patients came from an endocrinology department in Xi'an, China. This clonotype was detected a few times. Its antigen is as yet unknown. This sample was shared with a second study, whose subject was T cells in Graves' hyperthyroidism and ophthalmopathy. That report adds: Prediction of ophthalmopathy progression came a median roughly 6.7 months pre-onset.

This receptor was identified in a man between 18 and 35 years old with Graves disease. This specimen was peripheral blood mononuclear cells (PBMCs), taken at new diagnosis, from a patient treated with antithyroid drugs.

CDR3 amino acids: CSVVGGGDGYTF. CDR3 sequence (DNA): TGCAGCGTTGTAGGGGGGGGAGATGGCTACACCTTC. The chain combines TRBV29-1 with TRBJ1-2, with D possibly being TRBD1 (6 bases). This CDR3 contains 12 residues. V was clipped by 4 bases and J by 6 bases, with 12 bases between them. The germline gives CDR1 SQVTM, CDR2 ANQGSEA.